These 19 T cell receptor beta chains share one sample of origin, sequenced in a study of blood T cell repertoires in COVID-19. TCRdb keeps only in-frame clones here, not all; method: immunoSEQ multiplex PCR. The sample gives 110,000 to 150,000 clones, over 70% of which show up once; around 3.8% is in the top ten. Input material: peripheral blood. These receptors were obtained from a man in his 70s who had recovered from COVID-19.

This rearrangement joins TRBV10-2 to TRBJ2-7, with 9 bases fitting TRBD2. V lost 6 bases to trimming and J lost 1 base; unmatched junction nucleotides: 10. CDR1 is WSHSY and CDR2 is SAAADI in the germline V gene. The CDR3 sequence is 16 residues long. The CDR3 bases are TGCGCCAGCAGGGAATTTGCCGCGGGAGGGTCCTACGAGCAGTACTTC. Its translation is CASREFAAGGSYEQYF.

The genes are TRBV19 and TRBJ1-5; 10 bases are a match to TRBD1. Germline CDR1 and CDR2: LNHDA and SQIVND (reference sequence). This CDR3 is 15 amino acids long. Losses at the gene ends were 8 bases for V and 4 bases for J; bases not matched to a gene: 8. In DNA, the CDR3 is TGTGCCAGTTACCCCCCGGGACAGGGGAATCAGCCCCAGCATTTT. Its protein product is CASYPPGQGNQPQHF.

V and J are TRBV10-3 and TRBJ2-7; 12 bases are a match to TRBD2. The junction had 3 bases not matched to a gene; V was cut back by 3 bases and J by 0 bases. The CDR3 runs to 16 residues. The germline V gene has CDR1 ENHRY and CDR2 SYGVKD. CDR3 nucleotides: TGTGCCATCAGTGATGGGACTAGCGGGTCCTCCTACGAGCAGTACTTC. It is translated as CAISDGTSGSSYEQYF.

CDR3 bases: TGTGCCAGCAGTTCCATTTCCAGAAGACATAACTATGGCTACACCTTC. Protein: CASSSISRRHNYGYTF. V is TRBV27 and J is TRBJ1-2; unclear D gene. V was pared by 4 bases and J by 1 base, with 16 bases between. Germline V lookup: CDR1 MNHEY, CDR2 SMNVEV (reference sequence). The length of the CDR3 is 16 residues.

V and J are TRBV5-1 and TRBJ2-1; 8 positions match TRBD2. The ends lost 1 base at V and 4 bases at J; junction bases unmatched: 4. Germline CDR1 SGHRS, CDR2 YFSETQ. This CDR3 has 15 amino acids. The CDR3 DNA is TGCGCCAGCAGCTTGATTAGCGGGACTTACAATGAGCAGTTCTTC. This gives the protein CASSLISGTYNEQFF.

This clone was seen a few times. The chain is built from TRBV6-2 or TRBV6-3 and TRBJ1-5; TRBD1 matches 8 bases. The CDR3 loop spans 17 amino acids. Trimming removed 6 bases from V and 0 bases from J; junction bases left unmatched: 10. Looked up from germline, CDR1 is MNHEY and CDR2 is SVGEGT. As DNA, the CDR3 is TGTGCCAGCAGCCCCCGGCAGGGGGCGGGTAGCAATCAGCCCCAGCATTTT. Its translation: CASSPRQGAGSNQPQHF.

The chain combines TRBV30 with TRBJ2-7, with a weak D call TRBD2 (6 bases). The CDR3 has 13 residues. Germline CDR1 GTSNPN, CDR2 SVGIG (reference sequence). V gave up 4 bases and J gave up 7 bases, with 17 bases separating them. The CDR3 loop reads CAWTSGPRVEQYF. The CDR3 region has the DNA TGTGCCTGGACGAGCGGGCCTAGGGTTGAGCAGTACTTC.

J is TRBJ1-3 and V is TRBV5-6, with D unclear. The CDR3 has 12 amino acids. With 0 bases removed from V and 9 bases from J, the gap between germline ends came to 7 bases. Per the germline V gene, CDR1 is SGHDT and CDR2 is YYEEEE. The DNA of the CDR3 is TGTGCCAGCAGCTTGGGGCCGGGCACCATATATTTT. Its translation: CASSLGPGTIYF.

V and J are TRBV18 and TRBJ2-6; 7 bases match TRBD1. CDR1 and CDR2 from the germline V gene are KGHSH and LQKENI. The CDR3 sequence is 17 residues long. V lost 2 bases to trimming and J lost 0 bases; unmatched junction nucleotides: 4. This CDR3 is CASSPGDSRSGANVLTF. For the CDR3, the DNA is TGTGCCAGCTCACCAGGGGACAGTCGCTCTGGGGCCAACGTCCTGACTTTC.

This chain joins TRBV27 and TRBJ2-3; D possibly corresponds to TRBD1 (6 bases). Germline values: CDR1 MNHEY, CDR2 SMNVEV (reference sequence). This CDR3 spans 16 amino acids. The germline V and J ends were trimmed by 6 bases and 0 bases, with 16 bases remaining between them. The chain's CDR3 is CASSFLRGSSTDTQYF. The CDR3, as DNA: TGTGCCAGCAGCTTCCTGAGGGGGTCTAGCACAGATACGCAGTATTTT.

The V and J genes are TRBV5-1 and TRBJ2-1; perhaps TRBD2 as D (5 bases). The CDR3 consists of 19 residues. The V end was cut by 6 bases, the J end by 2 bases, with 27 bases between. Germline CDR1 and CDR2: SGHRS and YFSETQ. This chain's CDR3 is CASTRTRLGVYGAYNEQFF. The CDR3, as DNA: TGCGCCAGCACCAGGACGAGGTTGGGTGTCTACGGGGCCTACAATGAGCAGTTCTTC.

The CDR3 DNA follows: TGCGCCAGCAGCTTGGTGGTAGCGGGAGGGAATGAGCAGTTCTTC. Protein sequence: CASSLVVAGGNEQFF. The gene calls are TRBV5-1 and TRBJ2-1; TRBD2 matches at 11 bases. The CDR3 runs to 15 residues. The trim removed 0 bases at V and 7 bases at J, leaving 3 bases unmatched. Per germline, CDR1 SGHRS and CDR2 YFSETQ.

This clone came up once. The junction and the germline gene differ at one end; a read error may be behind it. This chain connects TRBV7-6 to TRBJ2-4; possibly TRBD2 for D (6 bases). Germline CDR1 reads SGHVS; CDR2 reads FNYEAQ. The CDR3 spans 11 residues. In DNA, the CDR3 is TGTGCCAGCCGCTTAGTGACTAGGCAGTACTTC. Translation gives CASRLVTRQYF.

This chain links TRBV19 with TRBJ1-1; D gene ambiguous. The V end was cut by 1 base, the J end by 3 bases, with 15 bases between. The CDR3 runs to 16 residues. Germline assignment: CDR1 LNHDA and CDR2 SQIVND (reference sequence). Here the CDR3 reads CASSIGAKAGYTEAFF. CDR3 sequence (DNA): TGTGCCAGTAGTATAGGGGCGAAAGCAGGATACACTGAAGCTTTCTTT.

This clone was picked up one time. The J gene is TRBJ2-3, the V gene TRBV24-1, with D perhaps TRBD1 (6 bases). CDR3 length: 14 residues. From germline, CDR1 is KGHDR and CDR2 SFDVKD. V lost 4 bases and J 2 bases, leaving 9 bases between the germline ends. The DNA for the CDR3 is TGTGCCACCAGTGAGGGGGCCGACACAGATACGCAGTATTTT. Protein sequence: CATSEGADTDTQYF.

This chain connects TRBV4-3 to TRBJ2-1; D not resolved. Trimming cost V 5 bases and J 5 bases, with 4 bases left between them. The germline CDR1 and CDR2 sequences are LGHNA and YSLEER. This CDR3 is built from 11 residues. The CDR3 spells CASSVDNEQFF. The CDR3 nucleotides read TGCGCCAGCAGCGTCGACAATGAGCAGTTCTTC.

On this clone itself: The sample carries other DNA sequences with the same CDR3. This chain uses TRBV30 with TRBJ1-1; D may be TRBD1 (6 bases). This CDR3 comprises 14 residues. Trimming took 0 bases from V and 0 from J, leaving 8 bases between them. Germline loops: CDR1 GTSNPN, CDR2 SVGIG (reference sequence). CDR3 DNA: TGTGCCTGGAGTGTAGGGGGGGTGAACACTGAAGCTTTCTTT. Translation: CAWSVGGVNTEAFF. The whole variable domain, filled in from reference TRBV30 and TRBJ1-1, reads SQTIHQWPATLVQPVGSPLSLECTVEGTSNPNLYWYRQAAGRGLQLLFYSVGIGQISSEVPQNLSASRPQDRQFILSSKKLLLSDSGFYLCAWSVGGVNTEAFFGQGTRLTVV.

Here the CDR3 reads CSASKGTGVTEAFF. The DNA for the CDR3 is TGCAGTGCTAGTAAAGGGACAGGGGTCACTGAAGCTTTCTTT. This chain uses TRBV20-1 with TRBJ1-1; 10 bases align to TRBD1. Germline CDR1 and CDR2: DFQATT and SNEGSKA (reference sequence). Trimming removed 3 bases from V and 4 bases from J; junction bases left unmatched: 5. The CDR3 totals 14 residues.

The rearrangement links TRBV9 to TRBJ2-3; TRBD2 matches at 7 bases. The V segment lost 2 bases and the J segment 0 bases; nucleotides outside the gene matches: 6. The CDR3 covers 16 residues. Germline V CDR1 and CDR2: SGDLS, YYNGEE. CDR3 protein: CASSVASGDSTDTQYF. The CDR3 DNA reads as TGTGCCAGCAGCGTGGCTAGCGGAGATAGCACAGATACGCAGTATTTT.